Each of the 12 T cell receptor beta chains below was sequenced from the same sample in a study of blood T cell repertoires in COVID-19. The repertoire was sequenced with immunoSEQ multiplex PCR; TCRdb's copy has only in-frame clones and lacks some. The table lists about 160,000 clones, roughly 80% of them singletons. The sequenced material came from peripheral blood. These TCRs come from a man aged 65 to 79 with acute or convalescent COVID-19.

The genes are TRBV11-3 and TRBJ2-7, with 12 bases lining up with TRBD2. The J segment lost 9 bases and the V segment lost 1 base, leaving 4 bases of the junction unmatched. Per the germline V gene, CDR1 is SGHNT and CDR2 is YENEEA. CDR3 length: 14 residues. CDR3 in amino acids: CASSLGLAGARQYF. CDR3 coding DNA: TGTGCCAGCAGCTTAGGACTAGCGGGAGCTCGGCAGTACTTC.

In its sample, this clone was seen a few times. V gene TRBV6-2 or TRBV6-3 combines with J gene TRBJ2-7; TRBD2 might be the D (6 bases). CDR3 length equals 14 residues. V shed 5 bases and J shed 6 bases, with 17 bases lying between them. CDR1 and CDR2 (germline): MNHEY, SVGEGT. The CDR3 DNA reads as TGTGCCAGCAGTCAATACCGGGAGTTGATCGAGCAGTACTTC. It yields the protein CASSQYRELIEQYF.

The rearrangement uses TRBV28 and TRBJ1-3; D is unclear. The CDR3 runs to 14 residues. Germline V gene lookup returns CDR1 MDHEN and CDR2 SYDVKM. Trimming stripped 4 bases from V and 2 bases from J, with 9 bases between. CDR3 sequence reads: CASSSPGTGNTIYF. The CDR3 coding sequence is TGTGCCAGCAGTTCTCCGGGGACTGGAAACACCATATATTTT.

CDR3 in amino acids: CASSPGRLNTEAFF. For the CDR3, the DNA is TGTGCCAGCTCACCAGGCAGGTTGAACACTGAAGCTTTCTTT. V gene TRBV18 combines with J gene TRBJ1-1; D remains ambiguous. The germline CDR1 and CDR2 sequences are KGHSH and LQKENI. V was cut by 2 bases and J by 0 bases, with 7 bases left in between. The CDR3 is made up of 14 amino acids.

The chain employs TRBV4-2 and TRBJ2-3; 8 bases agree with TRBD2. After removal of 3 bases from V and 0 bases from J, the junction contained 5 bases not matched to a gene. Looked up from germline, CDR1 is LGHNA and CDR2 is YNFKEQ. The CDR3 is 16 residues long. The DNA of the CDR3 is TGTGCCAGCAGCCAGTGGACTAGCAGTAGCACAGATACGCAGTATTTT. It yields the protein CASSQWTSSSTDTQYF.

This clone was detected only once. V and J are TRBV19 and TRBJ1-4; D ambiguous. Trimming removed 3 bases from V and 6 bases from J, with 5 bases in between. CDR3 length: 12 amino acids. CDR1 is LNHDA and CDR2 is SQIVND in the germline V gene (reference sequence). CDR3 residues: CASSISDEKLFF. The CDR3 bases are TGTGCCAGTAGTATTTCGGATGAAAAACTGTTTTTT.

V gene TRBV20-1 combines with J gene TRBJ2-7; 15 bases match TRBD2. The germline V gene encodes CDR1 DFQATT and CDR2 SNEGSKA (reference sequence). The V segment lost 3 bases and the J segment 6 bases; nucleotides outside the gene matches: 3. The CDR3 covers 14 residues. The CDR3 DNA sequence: TGCAGTGCTAGTGGACTAGCGGGAGGGGGCGAGCAGTACTTC. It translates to CSASGLAGGGEQYF.

The CDR3 here is CASSSRGTNTGELFF. CDR3 DNA sequence: TGTGCCAGCAGCTCCAGGGGTACGAACACCGGGGAGCTGTTTTTT. This rearrangement joins TRBV11-3 to TRBJ2-2; D possibly corresponds to TRBD1 (6 bases). V was shortened by 4 bases and J by 0 bases, with 9 bases between the two germline ends. Germline V lookup: CDR1 SGHNT, CDR2 YENEEA. This CDR3 contains 15 residues. Based on the CDR3 plus reference TRBV11-3 and TRBJ2-2, the full variable domain is EAGVVQSPRYKIIEKKQPVAFWCNPISGHNTLYWYLQNLGQGPELLIRYENEEAVDDSQLPKDRFSAERLKGVDSTLKIQPAELGDSAVYLCASSSRGTNTGELFFGEGSRLTVL.

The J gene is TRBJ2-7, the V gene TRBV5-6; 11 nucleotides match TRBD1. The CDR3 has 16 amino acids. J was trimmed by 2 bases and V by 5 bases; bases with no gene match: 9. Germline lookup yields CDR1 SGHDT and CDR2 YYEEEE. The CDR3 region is CASRRGTGGLPYEQYF. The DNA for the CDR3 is TGTGCCAGCAGACGAGGGACAGGGGGATTACCCTACGAGCAGTACTTC.

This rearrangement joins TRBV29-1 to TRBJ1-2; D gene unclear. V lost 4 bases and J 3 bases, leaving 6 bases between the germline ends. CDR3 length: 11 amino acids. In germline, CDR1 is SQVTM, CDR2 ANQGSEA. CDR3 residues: CSVGSDYGYTF. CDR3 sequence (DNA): TGCAGCGTTGGTTCAGACTATGGCTACACCTTC.

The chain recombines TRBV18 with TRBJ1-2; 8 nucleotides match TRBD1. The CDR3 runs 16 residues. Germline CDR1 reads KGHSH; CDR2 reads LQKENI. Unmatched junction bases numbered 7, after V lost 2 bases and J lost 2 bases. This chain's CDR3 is CASSPTGQGHNYGYTF. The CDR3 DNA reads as TGTGCCAGCTCACCAACAGGACAGGGACACAACTATGGCTACACCTTC.

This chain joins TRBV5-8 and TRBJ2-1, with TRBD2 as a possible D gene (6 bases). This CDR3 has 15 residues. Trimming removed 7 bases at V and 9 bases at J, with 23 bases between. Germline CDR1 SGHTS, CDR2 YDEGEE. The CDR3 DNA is TGTGCCAGCGGGGGGTTTTCCGGGGGAGCAGGTGAGCAGTTCTTC. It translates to CASGGFSGGAGEQFF. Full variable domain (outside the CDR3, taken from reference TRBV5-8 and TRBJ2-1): EAGVTQSPTHLIKTRGQQATLRCSPISGHTSVYWYQQALGLGLQFLLWYDEGEERNRGNFPPRFSGRQFPNYSSELNVNALELEDSALYLCASGGFSGGAGEQFFGPGTRLTVL.